This T cell receptor (beta chain) was retrieved from a study of T-cell reconstitution after alpha-beta-depleted transplantation in children. Study observations and caveats: Where some patients showed high TCRbeta diversity at day 60, it came from recipient T cells and thymic progenitors that had survived. Several hundred rapidly expanded clones from non-depleted graft cells reportedly supplied alpha-beta T cells about two months post-transplant. Newly generated T cells supplied most T-cell counts and diversity one year post-transplant.

The CDR3 length is 14 residues. Trimming took 4 bases from V and 2 from J, leaving 8 bases between them. Germline V gene lookup returns CDR1 LGHDT and CDR2 YNNKEL (reference sequence). Regarding this clonotype: Its antigen is not identified.

Unique molecular identifiers were incorporated during preparation of the TCRbeta library. TCRdb re-called the PCR reads with MiXCR, one entry per CDR3 protein. The sample has fewer than 500,000 distinct CDR3 sequences, roughly two fifths seen once; the top ten hold about 30%. The starting material was PBMCs, obtained before TCRalphabeta/CD19-depleted stem cell transplant. The chain links TRBV3-1 to TRBJ2-2; D is possibly TRBD1 (5 bases). The origin of this receptor is a girl aged 2-10 years with aplastic anemia, due to receive a stem cell transplant. For the CDR3, the DNA is TGTGCCAGCAGCCGGGGCCGAAACACCGGGGAGCTGTTTTTT. Protein sequence: CASSRGRNTGELFF.